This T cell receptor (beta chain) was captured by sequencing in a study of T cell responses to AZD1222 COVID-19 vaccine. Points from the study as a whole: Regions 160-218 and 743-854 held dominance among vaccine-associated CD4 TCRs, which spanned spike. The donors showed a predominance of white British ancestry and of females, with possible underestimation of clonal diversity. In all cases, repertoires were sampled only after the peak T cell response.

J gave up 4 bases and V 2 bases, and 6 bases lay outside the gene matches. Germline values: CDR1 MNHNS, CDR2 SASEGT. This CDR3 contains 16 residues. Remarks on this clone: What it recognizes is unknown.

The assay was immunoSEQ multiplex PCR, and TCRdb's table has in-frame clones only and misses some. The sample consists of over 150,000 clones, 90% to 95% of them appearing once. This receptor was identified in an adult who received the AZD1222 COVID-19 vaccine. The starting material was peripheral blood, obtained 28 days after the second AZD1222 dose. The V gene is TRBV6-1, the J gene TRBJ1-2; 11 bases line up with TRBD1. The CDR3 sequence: CASSEIRTGGSYGYTF. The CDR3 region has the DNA TGTGCCAGCAGTGAAATCCGGACAGGGGGCAGCTATGGCTACACCTTC.